This T cell receptor beta chain appears in the sequencing data of a study of blood T cells in healthy people across ages. The CDR3 runs 15 residues. V lost 6 bases and J lost 1; bases outside the gene matches: 7. Germline V lookup: CDR1 SNHLY, CDR2 FYNNEI. A sample-barcoded 5' primer and a J-beta primer mix were used in a second PCR of about 7 to 11 cycles. In TCRdb, the 5' RACE reads were re-called with MiXCR into one record per CDR3 protein. The profile shows over 700,000 distinct CDR3 sequences, just under 25% of them singletons. The sample, roughly 9.5 milliliters of peripheral blood, was drawn from each donor. These records were also assigned to another study, of T cells of mothers and their children. From that report: Unrelated pairs and related pairs have their TCR recombination output shaped similarly by thymic selection. Slightly higher overlap, not significant, was seen in related mother-child pairs than in unrelated pairs.

This chain connects TRBV2 to TRBJ1-1; TRBD1 aligns across 8 bases. Source material: blood. The receptor was derived from a boy aged 5-17 years in good health. CDR3: CASRPGQATNTEAFF. The DNA for the CDR3 is TGTGCCAGCAGGCCGGGACAGGCCACGAACACTGAAGCTTTCTTT.